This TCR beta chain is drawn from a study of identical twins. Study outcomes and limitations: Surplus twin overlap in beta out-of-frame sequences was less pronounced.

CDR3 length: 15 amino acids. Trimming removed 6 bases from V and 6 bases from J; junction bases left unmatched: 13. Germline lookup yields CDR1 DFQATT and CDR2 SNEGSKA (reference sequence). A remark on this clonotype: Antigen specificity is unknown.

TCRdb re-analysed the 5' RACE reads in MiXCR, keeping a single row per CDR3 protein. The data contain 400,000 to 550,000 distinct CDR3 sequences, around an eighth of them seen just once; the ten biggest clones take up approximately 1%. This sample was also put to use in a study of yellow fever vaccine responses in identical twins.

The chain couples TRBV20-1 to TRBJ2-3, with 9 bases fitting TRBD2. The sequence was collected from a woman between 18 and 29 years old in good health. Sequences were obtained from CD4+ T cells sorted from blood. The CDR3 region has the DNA TGCAGTGCCCCGGACGTGGCTAGCGGGATTGATACGCAGTATTTT. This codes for CSAPDVASGIDTQYF.